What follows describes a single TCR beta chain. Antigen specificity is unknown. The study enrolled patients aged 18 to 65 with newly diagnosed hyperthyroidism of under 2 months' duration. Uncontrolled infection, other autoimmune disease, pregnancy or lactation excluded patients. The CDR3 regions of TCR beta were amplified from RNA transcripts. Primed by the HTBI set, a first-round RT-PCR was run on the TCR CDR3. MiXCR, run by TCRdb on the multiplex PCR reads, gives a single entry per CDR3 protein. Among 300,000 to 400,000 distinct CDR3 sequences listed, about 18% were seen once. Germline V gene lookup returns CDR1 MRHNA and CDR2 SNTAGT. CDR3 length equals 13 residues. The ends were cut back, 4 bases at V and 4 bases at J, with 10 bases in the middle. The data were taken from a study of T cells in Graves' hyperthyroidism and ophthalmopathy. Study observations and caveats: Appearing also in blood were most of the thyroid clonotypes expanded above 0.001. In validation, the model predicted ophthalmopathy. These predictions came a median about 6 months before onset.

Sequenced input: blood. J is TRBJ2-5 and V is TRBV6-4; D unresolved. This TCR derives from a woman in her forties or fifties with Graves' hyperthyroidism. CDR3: CASSAHVRETQYF. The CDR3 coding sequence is TGTGCCAGCAGTGCGCACGTCCGAGAGACCCAGTACTTC.